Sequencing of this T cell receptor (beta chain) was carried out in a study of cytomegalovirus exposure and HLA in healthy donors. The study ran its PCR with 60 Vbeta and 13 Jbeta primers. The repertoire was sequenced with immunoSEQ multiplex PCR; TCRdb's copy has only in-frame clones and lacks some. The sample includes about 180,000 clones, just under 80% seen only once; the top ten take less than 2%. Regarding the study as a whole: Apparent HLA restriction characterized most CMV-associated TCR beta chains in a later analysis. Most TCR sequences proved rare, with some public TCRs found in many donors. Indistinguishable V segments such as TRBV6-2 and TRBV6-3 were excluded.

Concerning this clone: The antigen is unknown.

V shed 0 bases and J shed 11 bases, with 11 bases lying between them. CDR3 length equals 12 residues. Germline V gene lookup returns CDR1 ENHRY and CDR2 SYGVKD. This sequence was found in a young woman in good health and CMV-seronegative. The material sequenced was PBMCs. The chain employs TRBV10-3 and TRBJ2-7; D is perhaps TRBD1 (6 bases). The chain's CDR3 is CAISESQGRKYF. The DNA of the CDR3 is TGTGCCATCAGTGAGTCCCAGGGGCGAAAGTACTTC.